The 14 T cell receptor beta chains below all came from one sample that was sequenced in a study of blood T cell repertoires in COVID-19. Repertoires were generated with immunoSEQ multiplex PCR, while TCRdb's copy carries only in-frame clones and drops some. This table has more than 100,000 clones, over 65% appearing once. The sample taken for sequencing was peripheral blood. These receptors came from a human donor in a cohort sampled during active COVID-19.

The genes are TRBV10-2 and TRBJ2-7, with TRBD2 identical over 14 bases. J was trimmed by 8 bases and V by 4 bases; bases with no gene match: 1. Germline values: CDR1 WSHSY, CDR2 SAAADI. This CDR3 has 13 residues. The CDR3 DNA sequence: TGCGCCAGCAGTGGACTAGCGGGGGGGAAGCAGTACTTC. As protein: CASSGLAGGKQYF.

This clone was seen more than once but under ten times. The gene calls are TRBV5-4 and TRBJ1-3, with no clear D. The germline V gene encodes CDR1 SGHNT and CDR2 YYREEE (reference sequence). Between the trimmed V and J ends, which lost 3 bases and 0 bases, there was a span of 10 bases. The CDR3 contains 15 residues. For the CDR3, the DNA is TGTGCCAGCAGCTCCACGCACGGCTCTGGAAACACCATATATTTT. Encoded protein: CASSSTHGSGNTIYF.

CDR3 bases: TGTGCCAGTAGTCCCGGGGGGGATACGCAGTATTTT. It codes for CASSPGGDTQYF. The V and J genes are TRBV19 and TRBJ2-3, with 7 bases aligning to TRBD2. This CDR3 is built from 12 residues. CDR1 LNHDA and CDR2 SQIVND come from the germline V gene (reference sequence). Trimming at V came to 5 bases and at J to 6 bases, leaving 2 bases not matched to a gene.

Only one count was recorded for this clone. The CDR3 sequence is CASSIWADRNTEAFF. Here the CDR3 DNA reads TGTGCCAGTAGTATCTGGGCAGATCGGAACACTGAAGCTTTCTTT. V usage is TRBV19 and J usage is TRBJ1-1, with no clear D. The CDR3 consists of 15 residues. Trimming cost V 3 bases and J 1 base, with 12 bases left between them. Germline V CDR1 and CDR2: LNHDA, SQIVND (reference sequence).

The chain carries TRBV11-3 and TRBJ1-3, with D perhaps TRBD1 (6 bases). V was pared by 5 bases and J by 4 bases, with 9 bases between. Germline V gives CDR1 SGHNT, CDR2 YENEEA. The CDR3 covers 13 residues. The CDR3 protein is CASSPTGGNTIYF. The CDR3 DNA reads TGTGCCAGCAGCCCAACAGGGGGAAACACCATATATTTT.

V gene TRBV11-2 combines with J gene TRBJ2-7, with 11 bases identical to TRBD2. CDR3 length: 18 residues. Germline CDR1 reads SGHAT; CDR2 reads FQNNGV. The J segment lost 6 bases and the V segment lost 1 base, leaving 14 bases of the junction unmatched. CDR3 sequence: CASSLVGSGGASSSEQYF. The CDR3 DNA reads as TGTGCCAGCAGCTTAGTAGGTAGCGGGGGGGCCAGTTCTTCCGAGCAGTACTTC.

This sequence joins TRBV7-9 and TRBJ2-2, with D perhaps matching TRBD1 (6 bases). V lost 1 base, J lost 8 bases, and 11 bases lay in between. The V gene's germline CDR1 is SEHNR and CDR2 FQNEAQ (reference sequence). The CDR3 runs 14 residues. CDR3 in DNA: TGTGCCAGCAGCTTAGAGCCAGGGGAAGGGGAGCTGTTTTTT. Protein: CASSLEPGEGELFF.

The J gene is TRBJ2-7, the V gene TRBV9, with 10 bases that match TRBD1. CDR1 and CDR2 (germline): SGDLS, YYNGEE. V lost 4 bases to trimming and J lost 0 bases; unmatched junction nucleotides: 7. The CDR3 is 16 amino acids. CDR3 bases: TGTGCCAGCAGCCCCACAGGGACAGGGGTCTCCTACGAGCAGTACTTC. It yields the protein CASSPTGTGVSYEQYF.

The CDR3 nucleotides are TGCAGTGCTAGTGTACTAGCGGGGGGGACAGATACGCAGTATTTT. Translation gives CSASVLAGGTDTQYF. This rearrangement joins TRBV20-1 to TRBJ2-3; 13 bases map to TRBD2. There are 15 residues in the CDR3. Germline values: CDR1 DFQATT, CDR2 SNEGSKA (reference sequence). V shed 3 bases and J 3 bases; nucleotides not matched to a gene: 3.

The genes are TRBV5-5 and TRBJ1-3; 7 positions agree with TRBD1. V lost 5 bases to trimming and J lost 0 bases; unmatched junction nucleotides: 8. CDR1 and CDR2 from the germline V gene are SGHKS and YYEKEE (reference sequence). The length of the CDR3 is 16 residues. Here the CDR3 DNA reads TGTGCCAGCAGTTCCACAGGGGCCAACTCTGGAAACACCATATATTTT. This encodes CASSSTGANSGNTIYF.

CDR3 loop: CASSSDRRDEKLFF. The CDR3 region has the DNA TGTGCCAGCAGCTCAGACAGGCGAGATGAAAAACTGTTTTTT. The chain carries TRBV7-9 and TRBJ1-4; tentatively, D is TRBD1 (6 bases). The CDR3 is 14 residues long. Trimming removed 4 bases at V and 6 bases at J, with 12 bases between. Germline V CDR1 and CDR2: SEHNR, FQNEAQ (reference sequence).

The J gene is TRBJ1-1, the V gene TRBV3-1 (or the pseudogene TRBV3-2); D remains ambiguous. V was clipped by 7 bases and J by 5 bases, with 14 bases between them. The CDR3 loop spans 13 amino acids. From germline, CDR1 is LGHDT and CDR2 YNNKEL (reference sequence). The DNA for the CDR3 is TGTGCCAGCACCTGGCGGGGTAGTACTGAAGCTTTCTTT. It encodes CASTWRGSTEAFF.

V usage is TRBV10-3 and J usage is TRBJ1-4, with D unclear. V was clipped by 0 bases and J by 13 bases, with 12 bases between them. The length of the CDR3 is 13 residues. Looked up from germline, CDR1 is ENHRY and CDR2 is SYGVKD. CDR3 sequence: CAISESTAEGLFF. Written as DNA, the CDR3 is TGTGCCATCAGTGAGTCGACCGCCGAGGGACTGTTTTTT.

This clone was seen just once. DNA of the CDR3: TGCGCCAGCAGCCAAGATCTGGACAGCACAAGCAATCAGCCCCAGCATTTT. Translation gives CASSQDLDSTSNQPQHF. The rearrangement joins TRBV4-1 to TRBJ1-5; maybe TRBD1 (6 bases). V dropped 0 bases and J dropped 1 base, with 13 bases sitting between them. The germline CDR1 and CDR2 sequences are MGHRA and YSYEKL. The CDR3 runs to 17 residues.